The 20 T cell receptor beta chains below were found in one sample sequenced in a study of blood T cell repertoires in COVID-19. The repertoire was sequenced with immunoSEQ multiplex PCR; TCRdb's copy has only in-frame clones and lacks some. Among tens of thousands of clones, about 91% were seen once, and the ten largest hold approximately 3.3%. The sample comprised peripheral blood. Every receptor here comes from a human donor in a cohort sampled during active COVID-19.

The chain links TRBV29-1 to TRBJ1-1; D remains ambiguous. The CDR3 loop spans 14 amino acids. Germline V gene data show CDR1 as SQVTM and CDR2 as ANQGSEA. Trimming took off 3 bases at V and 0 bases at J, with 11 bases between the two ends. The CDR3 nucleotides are TGCAGCGTTGATAGGAGGAGTTTGAACACTGAAGCTTTCTTT. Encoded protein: CSVDRRSLNTEAFF.

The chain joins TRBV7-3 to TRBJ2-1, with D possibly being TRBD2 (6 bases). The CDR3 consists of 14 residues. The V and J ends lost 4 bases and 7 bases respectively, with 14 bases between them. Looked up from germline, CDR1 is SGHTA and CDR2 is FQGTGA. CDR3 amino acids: CASSSGGWLNEQFF. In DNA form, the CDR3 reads TGTGCCAGCAGCTCCGGGGGTTGGTTGAATGAGCAGTTCTTC. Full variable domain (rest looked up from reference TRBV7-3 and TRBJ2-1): GAGVSQTPSNKVTEKGKYVELRCDPISGHTALYWYRQSLGQGPEFLIYFQGTGAADDSGLPNDRFFAVRPEGSVSTLKIQRTERGDSAVYLCASSSGGWLNEQFFGPGTRLTVL.

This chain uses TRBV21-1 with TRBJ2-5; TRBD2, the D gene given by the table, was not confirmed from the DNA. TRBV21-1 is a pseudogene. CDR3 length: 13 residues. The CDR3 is CASSRDSQETQYF. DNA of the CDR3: TGTGCCAGCAGCCGGGACTCACAAGAGACCCAGTACTTC.

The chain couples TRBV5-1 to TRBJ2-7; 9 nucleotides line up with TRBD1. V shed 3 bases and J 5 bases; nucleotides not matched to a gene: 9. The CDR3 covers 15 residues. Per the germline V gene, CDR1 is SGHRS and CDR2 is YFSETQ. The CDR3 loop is CASSWGQGTFDEQYF. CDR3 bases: TGCGCCAGCAGCTGGGGACAGGGAACGTTCGACGAGCAGTACTTC.

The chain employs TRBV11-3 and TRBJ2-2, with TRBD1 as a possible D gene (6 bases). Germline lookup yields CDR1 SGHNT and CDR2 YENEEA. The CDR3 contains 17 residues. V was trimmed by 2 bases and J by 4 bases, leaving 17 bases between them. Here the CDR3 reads CASSLRPPGQFTGELFF. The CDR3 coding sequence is TGTGCCAGCAGCTTAAGGCCCCCAGGACAGTTCACCGGGGAGCTGTTTTTT.

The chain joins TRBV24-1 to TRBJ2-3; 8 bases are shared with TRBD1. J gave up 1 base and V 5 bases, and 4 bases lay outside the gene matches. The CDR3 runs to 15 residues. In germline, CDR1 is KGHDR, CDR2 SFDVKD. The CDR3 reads CATSATTGGTDTQYF. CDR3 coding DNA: TGTGCCACCAGTGCCACGACAGGGGGCACAGATACGCAGTATTTT.

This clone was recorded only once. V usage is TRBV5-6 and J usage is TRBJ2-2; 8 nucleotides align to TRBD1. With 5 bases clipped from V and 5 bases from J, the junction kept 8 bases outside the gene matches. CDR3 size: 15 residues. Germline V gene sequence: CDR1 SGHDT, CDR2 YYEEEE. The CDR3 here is CASRRWTGRTGELFF. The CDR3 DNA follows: TGTGCCAGCAGAAGGTGGACAGGGAGGACCGGGGAGCTGTTTTTT.

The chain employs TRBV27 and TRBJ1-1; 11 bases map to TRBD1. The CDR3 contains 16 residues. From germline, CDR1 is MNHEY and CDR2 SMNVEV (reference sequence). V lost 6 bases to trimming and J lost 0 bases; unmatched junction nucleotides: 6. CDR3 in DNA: TGTGCCAGCAGACTCGGGACAGGGGGTATGAACACTGAAGCTTTCTTT. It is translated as CASRLGTGGMNTEAFF.

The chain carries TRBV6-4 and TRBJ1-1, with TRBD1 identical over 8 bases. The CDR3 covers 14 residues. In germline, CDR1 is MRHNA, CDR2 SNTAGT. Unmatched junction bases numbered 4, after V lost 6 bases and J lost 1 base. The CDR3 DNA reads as TGTGCCAGCAGAAGACAGGGGACGAACACTGAAGCTTTCTTT. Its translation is CASRRQGTNTEAFF.

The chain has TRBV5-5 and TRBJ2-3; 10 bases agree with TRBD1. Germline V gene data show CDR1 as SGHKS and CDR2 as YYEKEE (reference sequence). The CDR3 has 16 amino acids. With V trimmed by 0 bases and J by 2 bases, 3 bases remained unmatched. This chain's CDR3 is CASSLGGQGPTDTQYF. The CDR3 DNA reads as TGTGCCAGCAGCTTGGGGGGACAGGGGCCCACAGATACGCAGTATTTT. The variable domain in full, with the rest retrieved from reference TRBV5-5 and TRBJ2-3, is DAGVTQSPTHLIKTRGQQVTLRCSPISGHKSVSWYQQVLGQGPQFIFQYYEKEERGRGNFPDRFSARQFPNYSSELNVNALLLGDSALYLCASSLGGQGPTDTQYFGPGTRLTVL.

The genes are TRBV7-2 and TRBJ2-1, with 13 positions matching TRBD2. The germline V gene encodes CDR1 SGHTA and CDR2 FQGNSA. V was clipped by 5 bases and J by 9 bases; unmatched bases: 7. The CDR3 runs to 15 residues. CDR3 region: CASSTRTSGGSEQFF. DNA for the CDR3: TGTGCCAGCAGCACCCGGACTAGCGGGGGCTCTGAGCAGTTCTTC. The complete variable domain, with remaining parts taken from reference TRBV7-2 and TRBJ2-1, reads GAGVSQSPSNKVTEKGKDVELRCDPISGHTALYWYRQSLGQGLEFLIYFQGNSAPDKSGLPSDRFSAERTGGSVSTLTIQRTQQEDSAVYLCASSTRTSGGSEQFFGPGTRLTVL.

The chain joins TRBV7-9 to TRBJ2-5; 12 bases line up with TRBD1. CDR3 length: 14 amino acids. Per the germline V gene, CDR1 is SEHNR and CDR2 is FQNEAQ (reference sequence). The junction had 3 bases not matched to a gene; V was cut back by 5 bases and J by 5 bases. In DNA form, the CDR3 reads TGTGCCAGCAGCCGGGACAGGGGGCGCGAGACCCAGTACTTC. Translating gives CASSRDRGRETQYF.

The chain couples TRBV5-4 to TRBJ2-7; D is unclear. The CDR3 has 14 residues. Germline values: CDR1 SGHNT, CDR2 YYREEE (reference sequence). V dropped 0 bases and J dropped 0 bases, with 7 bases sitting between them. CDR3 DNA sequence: TGTGCCAGCAGCTTGGGCACTCGCTCCTACGAGCAGTACTTC. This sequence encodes CASSLGTRSYEQYF.

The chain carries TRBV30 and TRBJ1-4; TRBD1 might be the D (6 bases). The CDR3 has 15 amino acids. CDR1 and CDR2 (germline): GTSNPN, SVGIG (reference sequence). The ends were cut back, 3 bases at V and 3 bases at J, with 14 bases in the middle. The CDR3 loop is CAWRTTGLANEKLFF. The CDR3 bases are TGTGCCTGGAGAACTACAGGGTTAGCTAATGAAAAACTGTTTTTT.

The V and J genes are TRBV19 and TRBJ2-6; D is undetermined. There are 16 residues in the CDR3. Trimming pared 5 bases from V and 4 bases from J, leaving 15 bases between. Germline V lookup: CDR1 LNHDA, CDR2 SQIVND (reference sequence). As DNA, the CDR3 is TGTGCCAGTAGTTTGAAACCCGACTCCGGGGCCAACGTCCTGACTTTC. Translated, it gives CASSLKPDSGANVLTF.

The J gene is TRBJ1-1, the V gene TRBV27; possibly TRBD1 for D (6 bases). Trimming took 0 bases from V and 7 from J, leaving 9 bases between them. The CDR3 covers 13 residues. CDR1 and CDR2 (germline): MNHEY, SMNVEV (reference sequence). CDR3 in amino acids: CASSLSSRGEAFF. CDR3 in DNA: TGTGCCAGCAGTTTATCGTCCAGGGGTGAAGCTTTCTTT.

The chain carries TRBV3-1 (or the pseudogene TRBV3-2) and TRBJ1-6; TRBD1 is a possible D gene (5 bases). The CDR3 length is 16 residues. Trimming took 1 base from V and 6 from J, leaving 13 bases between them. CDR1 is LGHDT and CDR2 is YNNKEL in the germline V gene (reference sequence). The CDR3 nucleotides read TGTGCCAGCAGCCAAGGCGGGGCCAGCTTTAATTCACCCCTCCACTTT. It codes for CASSQGGASFNSPLHF.

The CDR3 sequence is CASSRGIGPQETQYF. The CDR3 nucleotides read TGTGCCAGTAGCCGCGGGATCGGGCCACAAGAGACCCAGTACTTC. This chain joins TRBV19 and TRBJ2-5, with a possible D match to TRBD2 (6 bases). The V end lost 6 bases, the J end lost 2 bases, and 16 bases lay between the germline ends. The CDR3 consists of 15 residues. CDR1 and CDR2 (germline): LNHDA, SQIVND (reference sequence).

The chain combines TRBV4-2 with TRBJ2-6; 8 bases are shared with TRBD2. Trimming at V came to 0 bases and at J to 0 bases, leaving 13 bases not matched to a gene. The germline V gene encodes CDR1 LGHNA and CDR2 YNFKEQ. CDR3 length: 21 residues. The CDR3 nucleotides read TGTGCCAGCAGCCAAGAAGGGGGGGGAGCGGGAGTCGCCTCTGGGGCCAACGTCCTGACTTTC. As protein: CASSQEGGGAGVASGANVLTF.

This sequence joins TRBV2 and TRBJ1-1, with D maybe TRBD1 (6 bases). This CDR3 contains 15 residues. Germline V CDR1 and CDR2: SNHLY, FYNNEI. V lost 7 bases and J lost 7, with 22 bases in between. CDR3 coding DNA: TGTGCCAGCACCATAGGAGTAGGGATAGGGGGTGAAGCTTTCTTT. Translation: CASTIGVGIGGEAFF.